These 19 T cell receptor beta chains came from one sample sequenced in a study of cytomegalovirus exposure and HLA in healthy donors. Method: immunoSEQ multiplex PCR; TCRdb's copy keeps in-frame clones and lacks some. The repertoire holds over 200,000 clones, with roughly 90% as singletons. Sequencing was performed on PBMCs. The receptors originated from a young woman in good health and CMV-seronegative.

V and J are TRBV28 and TRBJ2-7; 9 bases agree with TRBD2. Looked up from germline, CDR1 is MDHEN and CDR2 is SYDVKM. Trimming took 6 bases from V and 6 from J; bases not matched to a gene: 6. This CDR3 comprises 13 residues. CDR3 sequence (DNA): TGTGCCAGCAGAAGGACTAGCGCTTCCGAGCAGTACGTC. This codes for CASRRTSASEQYV.

The chain is built from TRBV21-1 and TRBJ2-1; the listed D gene, TRBD2, was not tested against the DNA. TRBV21-1 is classified as a pseudogene. There are 15 residues in the CDR3. Here the CDR3 DNA reads TGTGCCAGCAGCAGAACTAGCGGGGGTAAGTATGAGCAGTTCTTC. It codes for CASSRTSGGKYEQFF.

The chain joins TRBV9 to TRBJ2-1; weak D call: TRBD1 (6 bases). The germline gives CDR1 SGDLS, CDR2 YYNGEE. Trimming removed 4 bases from V and 7 bases from J, with 12 bases in between. CDR3 length: 13 residues. CDR3 loop: CASSTGTGNEQFF. The DNA for the CDR3 is TGTGCCAGCAGCACAGGCACAGGGAATGAGCAGTTCTTC.

V gene TRBV28 combines with J gene TRBJ1-2; 8 bases fit TRBD1. The CDR3 runs 14 residues. Germline CDR1 MDHEN, CDR2 SYDVKM. With 4 bases clipped from V and 11 bases from J, the junction kept 12 bases outside the gene matches. The DNA of the CDR3 is TGTGCCAGCAGTTCCCCGGACAGGGCTTCTATGTACACCTTC. Its translation is CASSSPDRASMYTF.

J is TRBJ2-7 and V is TRBV27; 7 bases are a match to TRBD1. Per germline, CDR1 MNHEY and CDR2 SMNVEV (reference sequence). The CDR3 has 13 amino acids. The V and J ends lost 5 bases and 3 bases, in that order; junction bases with no gene match: 4. The CDR3 nucleotides read TGTGCCAGCAGTCCCGGACAGGACTACGAGCAGTACGTC. Amino acids: CASSPGQDYEQYV.

The chain has TRBV4-1 and TRBJ2-3; D gene uncertain. Germline assignment: CDR1 MGHRA and CDR2 YSYEKL. V dropped 3 bases and J dropped 5 bases, with 6 bases sitting between them. CDR3 size: 12 residues. The CDR3 DNA reads TGCGCCAGCAGCCACAAGCTAGATACGCAGTATTTT. It specifies CASSHKLDTQYF.

The chain links TRBV4-1 to TRBJ1-6; no clear D. The length of the CDR3 is 14 residues. CDR1 is MGHRA, CDR2 YSYEKL, per germline. V gave up 1 base and J gave up 10 bases, with 11 bases separating them. The CDR3 DNA reads TGCGCCAGCAGCCAAGGTCCCCTTGGCTCACCCCTCCACTTT. Translation: CASSQGPLGSPLHF.

The chain couples TRBV4-3 to TRBJ2-3, with TRBD2 matching 14 bases. The V gene end was trimmed by 5 bases and the J gene end by 6 bases; junction bases not matched to a gene: 10. Germline V gene sequence: CDR1 LGHNA, CDR2 YSLEER. The CDR3 extends over 17 amino acids. The CDR3 region is CASSSRLAGGQFDTQYF. CDR3 nucleotide sequence: TGCGCCAGCAGCAGCCGACTAGCGGGGGGGCAATTCGATACGCAGTATTTT.

This clone was counted a single time. V usage is TRBV30 and J usage is TRBJ2-7; D is possibly TRBD1 (5 bases). This CDR3 comprises 14 residues. The germline gives CDR1 GTSNPN, CDR2 SVGIG (reference sequence). The V and J ends lost 5 bases and 2 bases respectively, with 16 bases between them. The CDR3 spells CAWATTGPTYEQYF. DNA for the CDR3: TGTGCCTGGGCAACAACAGGTCCCACCTACGAGCAGTACTTC. Together with reference TRBV30 and TRBJ2-7, the CDR3 gives the full variable domain: SQTIHQWPATLVQPVGSPLSLECTVEGTSNPNLYWYRQAAGRGLQLLFYSVGIGQISSEVPQNLSASRPQDRQFILSSKKLLLSDSGFYLCAWATTGPTYEQYFGPGTRLTVT.

The rearrangement joins TRBV27 to TRBJ1-1, with D unclear. The germline V gene has CDR1 MNHEY and CDR2 SMNVEV (reference sequence). V was pared by 0 bases and J by 1 base, with 6 bases between. The CDR3 runs 14 residues. The CDR3, as DNA: TGTGCCAGCAGTTTATCCAGGCCGAACACTGAAGCTTTCTTT. Encoded protein: CASSLSRPNTEAFF.

The genes are TRBV5-1 and TRBJ2-1; TRBD1 matches at 8 bases. This CDR3 is 14 amino acids long. V trimming: 1 base; J trimming: 7 bases; junction bases outside the gene matches: 4. Germline assignment: CDR1 SGHRS and CDR2 YFSETQ. The CDR3 sequence is CASSLLQGANEQFF. CDR3 coding DNA: TGCGCCAGCAGCTTGCTGCAGGGGGCGAATGAGCAGTTCTTC. Full variable domain (outside the CDR3, taken from reference TRBV5-1 and TRBJ2-1): KAGVTQTPRYLIKTRGQQVTLSCSPISGHRSVSWYQQTPGQGLQFLFEYFSETQRNKGNFPGRFSGRQFSNSRSEMNVSTLELGDSALYLCASSLLQGANEQFFGPGTRLTVL.

The chain recombines TRBV6-5 with TRBJ1-6; 7 bases line up with TRBD1. Germline V CDR1 and CDR2: MNHEY, SVGAGI. V was pared by 5 bases and J by 6 bases, with 4 bases of the junction left unmatched. The CDR3 loop spans 14 amino acids. The CDR3, as DNA: TGTGCCAGCAGTACCCGGGACAGTAATTCACCCCTCCACTTT. It encodes CASSTRDSNSPLHF.

V is TRBV28 and J is TRBJ2-7, with TRBD1 matching 7 bases. Germline CDR1 reads MDHEN; CDR2 reads SYDVKM. V was clipped by 2 bases and J by 4 bases; unmatched bases: 5. This CDR3 is 14 amino acids long. The CDR3 DNA follows: TGTGCCAGCAGTTTACCCGGGACAGATTACGAGCAGTACGTC. It translates to CASSLPGTDYEQYV.

CDR3: CASSFAGGRETQYF. CDR3 nucleotide sequence: TGTGCCAGCAGCTTTGCGGGAGGGCGGGAGACCCAGTACTTC. The genes are TRBV5-6 and TRBJ2-5; 9 positions match TRBD2. There are 14 residues in the CDR3. Germline V gene sequence: CDR1 SGHDT, CDR2 YYEEEE. V gave up 2 bases and J gave up 5 bases; unmatched junction bases: 4.

CDR3 bases: TGCGCCAGCAGCCAGAGACCCCGGGGAGATGAAAAACTGTTTTTT. Translation: CASSQRPRGDEKLFF. This chain links TRBV4-3 with TRBJ1-4, with D uncertain. The germline V gene encodes CDR1 LGHNA and CDR2 YSLEER. V was cut by 3 bases and J by 6 bases, with 14 bases left in between. The CDR3 consists of 15 residues.

V gene TRBV7-8 combines with J gene TRBJ1-2; unclear D gene. With 1 base removed from V and 4 bases from J, the gap between germline ends came to 13 bases. The CDR3 covers 15 residues. The germline V gene encodes CDR1 SGHVS and CDR2 FQNEAQ. For the CDR3, the DNA is TGTGCCAGCAGCTTAGGACGGGAGGGAACCTATGGCTACACCTTC. Residues: CASSLGREGTYGYTF.

The V call is TRBV6-5, the J call TRBJ1-1; D might be TRBD1 (6 bases). CDR3 length: 15 residues. V was trimmed by 2 bases and J by 0 bases, leaving 10 bases between them. Germline CDR1 MNHEY, CDR2 SVGAGI. The CDR3 region is CASSYRWDMNTEAFF. The CDR3 region has the DNA TGTGCCAGCAGTTACAGATGGGACATGAACACTGAAGCTTTCTTT.

This rearrangement joins TRBV30 to TRBJ2-1; 12 bases are shared with TRBD2. J gave up 0 bases and V 4 bases, and 10 bases lay outside the gene matches. Germline CDR1 and CDR2: GTSNPN and SVGIG (reference sequence). CDR3 size: 18 residues. The CDR3 DNA sequence: TGTGCCTGGACCCGTTCTAGCGGGGGGGCTAGCTCCTACAATGAGCAGTTCTTC. It translates to CAWTRSSGGASSYNEQFF. The variable domain in full, completed from reference TRBV30 and TRBJ2-1, reads SQTIHQWPATLVQPVGSPLSLECTVEGTSNPNLYWYRQAAGRGLQLLFYSVGIGQISSEVPQNLSASRPQDRQFILSSKKLLLSDSGFYLCAWTRSSGGASSYNEQFFGPGTRLTVL.

The chain joins TRBV14 to TRBJ2-2; 10 bases match TRBD1. After removal of 1 base from V and 2 bases from J, the junction contained 7 bases not matched to a gene. Germline CDR1 SGHDN, CDR2 FVKESK. The CDR3 contains 18 residues. CDR3 bases: TGTGCCAGCAGCCAAGCGCGCCGGGACAGGGGAAACACCGGGGAGCTGTTTTTT. Translation: CASSQARRDRGNTGELFF.